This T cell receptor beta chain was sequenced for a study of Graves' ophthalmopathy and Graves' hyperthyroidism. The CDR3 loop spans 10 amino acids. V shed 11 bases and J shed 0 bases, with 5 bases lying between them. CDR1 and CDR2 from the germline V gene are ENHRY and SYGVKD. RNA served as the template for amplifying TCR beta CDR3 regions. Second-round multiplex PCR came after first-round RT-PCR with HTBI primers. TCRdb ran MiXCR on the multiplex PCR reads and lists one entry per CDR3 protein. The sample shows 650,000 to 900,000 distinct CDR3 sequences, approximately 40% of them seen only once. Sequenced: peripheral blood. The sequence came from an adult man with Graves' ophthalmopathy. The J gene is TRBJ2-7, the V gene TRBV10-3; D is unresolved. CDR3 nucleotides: TGTGCCCCCAGCTCCTACGAGCAGTACTTC. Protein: CAPSSYEQYF.